These T cell receptor beta chains were read from a single sample in a study of identical twins. TCRdb re-called the 5' RACE reads through MiXCR, storing one row per CDR3 protein. Here the sample spans more than 400,000 distinct CDR3 sequences, approximately 14% being singletons. The sample was also reused in another study, on yellow fever vaccine responses in identical twins.

The sample consisted of CD4+ T cells sorted from blood. Receptors originate from a woman between 18 and 30 years old in good health. The CDR3 runs from the conserved cysteine through the conserved F or W. A D gene is named only where the DNA matches it firmly. Size is omitted from some rows. Given values are once, few, many or a class for expanded clones.

j_gene | abundance | v_gene | d_gene | CDR3aa | CDR3nt
TRBJ1-2 | many | TRBV20-1 | - | CSASPPSYGYTF | TGCAGTGCTAGTCCCCCCTCCTATGGCTACACCTTC
TRBJ1-1 | many | TRBV15 | - | CATSRDKGQGHTEAFF | TGTGCCACCAGCAGAGATAAGGGACAAGGACACACTGAAGCTTTCTTT
TRBJ1-5 | few | TRBV28 | - | CASSSETDNQPQHF | TGTGCCAGCAGTTCGGAGACAGACAATCAGCCCCAGCATTTT
TRBJ2-4 | once | TRBV7-8 | TRBD1 | CASSKNRGQAADIQYF | TGTGCCAGCAGCAAAAACAGGGGGCAGGCCGCCGACATTCAGTACTTC
TRBJ2-1 | - | TRBV4-2 | TRBD2 | CASSQPTGGLSYNEQFF | TGTGCCAGCAGCCAACCCACGGGAGGGCTCTCCTACAATGAGCAGTTCTTC
TRBJ2-1 | many | TRBV5-6 | TRBD1 | CASSRTGALYYNEQFF | TGTGCCAGCAGCAGGACAGGGGCCTTGTACTACAATGAGCAGTTCTTC
TRBJ2-1 | - | TRBV29-1 | TRBD2 | CSVLAGGHYEQFF | TGCAGCGTTCTGGCGGGGGGGCATTATGAGCAGTTCTTC
TRBJ1-5 | few | TRBV6-2/TRBV6-3 | - | CASTSGGRQPQHF | TGTGCCAGCACCTCCGGGGGACGTCAGCCCCAGCATTTT
TRBJ2-5 | - | TRBV20-1 | TRBD2 | CSARAGGSPQKETQYF | TGCAGTGCTAGAGCGGGGGGGTCCCCGCAAAAAGAGACCCAGTACTTC
TRBJ1-5 | - | TRBV4-1 | - | CASSPRGVYGNQPQHF | TGCGCCAGCAGCCCTCGAGGGGTGTATGGCAATCAGCCCCAGCATTTT
TRBJ2-3 | few | TRBV29-1 | - | CSAGRASGTDTQYF | TGCAGCGCCGGTCGGGCTAGCGGCACAGATACGCAGTATTTT
TRBJ1-1 | few | TRBV28 | - | CASSWGSMNTEAFF | TGTGCCAGCAGTTGGGGAAGCATGAACACTGAAGCTTTCTTT
TRBJ1-4 | - | TRBV10-2 | - | CASRESGRGEKLFF | TGCGCCAGCCGAGAGTCAGGGAGAGGAGAAAAACTGTTTTTT
TRBJ1-1 | - | TRBV5-1 | - | CASSFSSVGTEAFF | TGCGCCAGCAGCTTTTCGTCGGTGGGTACTGAAGCTTTCTTT
TRBJ2-1 | - | TRBV10-3 | TRBD2 | CAISSSPSGAVDEQFF | TGTGCCATCAGTTCGTCCCCTAGCGGGGCAGTCGATGAGCAGTTCTTC
TRBJ2-1 | - | TRBV5-1 | TRBD2 | CASSLVQRGGLGEQFF | TGCGCCAGCAGCTTGGTCCAGCGGGGAGGACTCGGTGAGCAGTTCTTC
TRBJ1-2 | many | TRBV4-1 | - | CASSQEYGGAYGYTF | TGCGCCAGCAGCCAAGAATATGGGGGCGCCTATGGCTACACCTTC
TRBJ2-1 | - | TRBV7-2 | - | CASRRTYNEQFF | TGTGCCAGCAGACGCACTTACAATGAGCAGTTCTTC
TRBJ1-2 | few | TRBV11-2 | - | CASSSTGGINYGYTF | TGTGCCAGCAGCTCGACGGGGGGGATAAACTATGGCTACACCTTC
TRBJ2-7 | - | TRBV10-3 | - | CAISAGTNFYEQYF | TGTGCCATCAGCGCCGGGACCAACTTCTACGAGCAGTACTTC
TRBJ1-1 | many | TRBV25-1 | - | CASRTREDSEAFF | TGTGCCAGCAGGACACGAGAGGACAGTGAAGCTTTCTTT
TRBJ2-5 | few | TRBV10-3 | TRBD1 | CATSKGTGVETQYF | TGTGCCACCTCCAAGGGTACAGGGGTTGAGACCCAGTACTTC
TRBJ2-5 | many | TRBV5-1 | - | CASSLARGETQYF | TGCGCCAGCAGCTTGGCCAGAGGGGAGACCCAGTACTTC
TRBJ2-3 | - | TRBV20-1 | TRBD2 | CSARDGREGTDTQYF | TGCAGTGCTAGAGATGGGCGGGAGGGCACAGATACGCAGTATTTT
TRBJ2-7 | - | TRBV7-2 | TRBD2 | CASSPPGLAGDEQYF | TGTGCCAGCAGCCCCCCTGGACTAGCGGGAGACGAGCAGTACTTC
TRBJ1-2 | few | TRBV10-3 | - | CAINTAMDDGYTF | TGTGCCATCAATACGGCCATGGATGATGGCTACACCTTC
TRBJ1-2 | many | TRBV11-2 | TRBD1 | CASSLDRGNYGYTF | TGTGCCAGCAGCTTGGACAGGGGGAACTATGGCTACACCTTC
TRBJ2-3 | - | TRBV7-9 | TRBD1 | CASSSVTGGTDTQYF | TGTGCCAGCAGCTCGGTGACAGGGGGCACAGATACGCAGTATTTT